This T cell receptor (beta chain) was profiled in a study of blood T cell repertoires in COVID-19. Study-wide background: There were acute and convalescent COVID-19 samples, and they came from the United States, Italy and Spain. PBMCs, B-cell-depleted T cells, or T cells were the source of the cDNA or gDNA that made up the material.

The germline gives CDR1 SGHNT, CDR2 YYREEE (reference sequence). V was shortened by 4 bases and J by 2 bases, with 16 bases between the two germline ends. CDR3 size: 15 residues. Original processing methods: Reference gene primer amplification gave nucleated cell count estimates. Only in-frame clones appear in the TCRdb table, and some are missing; sequencing was by immunoSEQ multiplex PCR. The V and J calls and clone size come from that table; D and trimming were worked out from the DNA. The table has over 75,000 clones, around 84% seen once. Sample: peripheral blood. V and J are TRBV5-4 and TRBJ2-7, with D possibly matching TRBD2 (5 bases). The source is a woman between 50 and 59 years old with acute or convalescent COVID-19. CDR3 in DNA: TGTGCCAGCAGCGCCGCTGGCGGGTTTACCTACGAGCAGTACTTC. Its protein product is CASSAAGGFTYEQYF.